This T cell receptor (beta chain) was captured by sequencing in a study of blood T cells in healthy people across ages. For the second PCR, which ran for about 6 to 12 cycles, a sample-barcoded 5' primer and a J-beta primer mix were used. CDR3-containing paired-end reads numbering at least 2.5 million came from each sample. In TCRdb, the 5' RACE reads were re-called with MiXCR into one record per CDR3 protein. Seen here are hundreds of thousands of distinct CDR3 sequences, 58% observed once, and the top ten hold 20% to 25%. Germline values: CDR1 SGHTA, CDR2 FQGNSA. The CDR3 length is 15 residues. The ends lost 1 base at V and 5 bases at J; junction bases unmatched: 2.

Sample: blood. The V gene is TRBV7-2, the J gene TRBJ1-5; TRBD1 matches at 10 bases. This sequence was found in a man aged 25 to 40 in good health. The CDR3 DNA follows: TGTGCCAGCAGCTTAGGGGACAGGGGATATCAGCCCCAGCATTTT. This gives the protein CASSLGDRGYQPQHF.